This T cell receptor beta chain appears in the sequencing data of a study of T-cell memory formation after mild COVID-19 (dated by TCRdb to 2020 to 2023). About the study as a whole: TCR sequence clusters from the two donors were largely donor specific. T-cell clones expanding and contracting after mild COVID-19 in a couple of donors were tracked by longitudinal TCRalpha and TCRbeta repertoire sequencing. Two young, previously healthy adult volunteers made up the cohort, one male and one female.

This clonotype occurred a few times. Its antigen has not been determined. No clone much larger than this one lies a single base away; base qualities are absent. Results the study describes overall, beyond this receptor: Whether the second-wave clones peaking on day 37 were SARS-CoV-2 specific was not confirmed. Clones that contracted from day 15 to 85 showed balanced CD4/CD8 phenotypes, whereas a second wave of clones that expanded from day 15 to 37 leaned towards CD4+. The study included only a couple of mild cases, and larger cohorts that include severe cases with pre-infection samples were judged to be necessary. Some responding clones were found in pre-infection memory, which suggests that pre-existing cross-reactive memory T cells took part in the SARS-CoV-2 response. Contracting CD4+ clones were found mainly in CM and EM memory subsets, while CD8+ clones were enriched in EMRA.

From its cysteine to its phenylalanine, the CDR3 spans 16 amino acids. Only CDR3 DNA is held: 48 bases, read in frame from base 1. According to the germline V gene (reference sequence), CDR1 reads LGHDT and CDR2 reads YNNKEL. V is reduced by 4 bases and J by 2 bases, leaving a spacing of 15 bases between them. PBMCs were isolated by Ficoll-Paque density gradient centrifugation. Sequenced using an Illumina NovaSeq 6000. cDNA libraries for TCRalpha and TCRbeta were prepared by 5'RACE using constant-segment primers, with sample barcodes and unique molecular identifiers added. Trizol reagent was used to extract RNA from every sample. The libraries were amplified in two PCR steps, and the second step added a second sample barcode and Illumina TruSeq adapters. The libraries were sequenced on an Illumina NovaSeq using 2 x 150 bp paired-end reads. Turning to the authors' computational methods: The reads were demultiplexed and collapsed into UMI-guided consensus sequences using migec v1.2.7. With mixcr v2.1.11, UMI consensuses were aligned to TRA and TRB V and J templates and assembled into clonotypes. Clonotypes were classified as expanded or contracted when called significant by both edgeR and NoisET, with noise models trained on biological replicates. For edgeR calls, the cutoffs were a false discovery rate-adjusted p below 0.01 and a log2 fold-change threshold of 1. As an exploratory analysis of dynamics, PCA with hierarchical clustering was applied to max-normalized trajectories of the 1000 most abundant clonotypes. Separately sequenced CD4+ and CD8+ repertoires were used to assign a CD4 or CD8 phenotype to each responding clone. TCRdb passed the public sequencing reads through fastp at Q25 and MiXCR, retaining productive beta sequences. Each CDR3 protein gets just one entry, which takes the most common genes and DNA from the rows behind it. Clone size and V and J calls follow TCRdb, not the original study. In this sample the table shows 400,000 to 500,000 distinct CDR3 sequences, approximately 20% of which occur a single time. Roughly 8.4% of the sample is held by the ten biggest clonotypes.

This receptor was identified in an adult woman who had mild COVID-19 (a few samples of this study predate the infection). The sample titles of this study are shuffled in the database, so cell type and time point are left out; the donor was told from shared clones. Sequencing was done on a sample of PBMCs or a T cell subset sorted from them (not recorded which). In this chain, TRBV3-1 is recombined with TRBJ2-1, with TRBD1 perhaps the D gene, on 6 matching bases. The CDR3 protein is CASSPSGERTYNEQFF. The nucleotides are TGTGCCAGCAGCCCTTCAGGGGAAAGGACCTACAATGAGCAGTTCTTC.